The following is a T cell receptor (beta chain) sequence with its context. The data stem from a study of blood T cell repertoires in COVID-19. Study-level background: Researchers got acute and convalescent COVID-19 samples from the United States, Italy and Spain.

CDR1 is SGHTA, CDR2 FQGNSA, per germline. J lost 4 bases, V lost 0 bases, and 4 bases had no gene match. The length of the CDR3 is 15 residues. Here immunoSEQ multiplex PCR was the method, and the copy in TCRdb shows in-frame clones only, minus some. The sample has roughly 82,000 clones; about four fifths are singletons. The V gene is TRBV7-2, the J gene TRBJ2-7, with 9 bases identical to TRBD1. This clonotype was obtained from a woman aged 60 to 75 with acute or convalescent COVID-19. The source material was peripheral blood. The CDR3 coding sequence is TGTGCCAGCAGCTTAGCCGGGACAGGGAATTACGAGCAGTACTTC. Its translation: CASSLAGTGNYEQYF.